One sample yielded the 23 T cell receptor beta chains listed below, sequenced in a study of T-cell memory formation after mild COVID-19. One entry per CDR3 protein, called by TCRdb with MiXCR from the 5' RACE reads. The sample holds about 140,000 distinct CDR3 sequences, roughly 19% seen once. The source material was PBMCs or a T cell subset sorted from them (not recorded which). These receptors were collected from an adult woman who had mild COVID-19 (a few samples of this study predate the infection). Cell type and time point are not known.

The table lists this clonotype with a few counts. CDR3 amino acids: CASSFAQGNEAFF. The CDR3, as DNA: TGCGCCAGCAGCTTCGCTCAGGGGAATGAAGCTTTCTTT. V and J are TRBV5-1 and TRBJ1-1; D may be TRBD1 (6 bases). Germline CDR1 SGHRS, CDR2 YFSETQ. This CDR3 is built from 13 residues. With 2 bases removed from V and 7 bases from J, the gap between germline ends came to 12 bases.

There are a few counts of this clonotype. CDR3 protein: CASSLRGVDEKLFF. The DNA for the CDR3 is TGTGCCAGCAGCCTCAGGGGAGTGGATGAAAAACTGTTTTTT. This chain uses TRBV13 with TRBJ1-4; D possibly corresponds to TRBD1 (6 bases). The germline gives CDR1 PRHDT, CDR2 FYEKMQ (reference sequence). CDR3 size: 14 residues. Trimming stripped 5 bases from V and 6 bases from J, with 13 bases between.

Many counts were recorded for this clonotype. The V call is TRBV20-1, the J call TRBJ2-1; 7 bases agree with TRBD2. V shed 5 bases, J shed 10 bases, and the junction held 17 bases outside the gene matches. Germline CDR1 and CDR2: DFQATT and SNEGSKA (reference sequence). The CDR3 is 15 residues long. The CDR3, as DNA: TGCAGTGCTTCTGCCTGGGCTAGCGGAGGTCAGGAGCAGTTCTTC. Encoded protein: CSASAWASGGQEQFF.

This clonotype was counted a few times. The V call is TRBV29-1, the J call TRBJ2-2; no reliable D call. Germline V gene lookup returns CDR1 SQVTM and CDR2 ANQGSEA. The CDR3 totals 13 residues. Trimming took off 7 bases at V and 5 bases at J, with 14 bases between the two ends. DNA of the CDR3: TGCAGCGCCTCAACCCGGTGGACCGGGGAGCTGTTTTTT. Its translation: CSASTRWTGELFF.

J is TRBJ1-3 and V is TRBV6-2 or TRBV6-3, with 12 bases fitting TRBD1. The V segment lost 7 bases and the J segment 0 bases; nucleotides outside the gene matches: 7. CDR1 is MNHEY and CDR2 is SVGEGT in the germline V gene. The CDR3 covers 17 residues. The CDR3 DNA reads TGTGCCAGCACCGGACCGGGACAGGGGGCCTCTGGAAACACCATATATTTT. Translation gives CASTGPGQGASGNTIYF.

This clonotype was seen many times. The V gene is TRBV5-1, the J gene TRBJ2-7; no definite D call. The CDR3 is 12 amino acids. CDR1 and CDR2 from the germline V gene are SGHRS and YFSETQ. V was trimmed by 0 bases and J by 7 bases, leaving 8 bases between them. Here the CDR3 DNA reads TGCGCCAGCAGCTTGGAGTTGAGGGAGCAGTACTTC. Translation gives CASSLELREQYF.

This clonotype was observed a handful of times. The chain is built from TRBV11-2 and TRBJ2-1, with D possibly matching TRBD2 (6 bases). This CDR3 is built from 12 residues. Trimming took off 6 bases at V and 9 bases at J, with 12 bases between the two ends. The germline V gene has CDR1 SGHAT and CDR2 FQNNGV. CDR3 sequence: CASSHQGGEQFF. The CDR3 DNA reads TGTGCCAGCAGTCATCAGGGAGGTGAGCAGTTCTTC.

This chain connects TRBV7-3 to TRBJ2-1; 12 bases map to TRBD2. The V gene's germline CDR1 is SGHTA and CDR2 FQGTGA. The V and J ends lost 2 bases and 6 bases, in that order; junction bases with no gene match: 20. The CDR3 loop spans 21 amino acids. The CDR3 spells CASSLGSSPTSGSAQGNEQFF. The CDR3 region has the DNA TGTGCCAGCAGCTTAGGCTCTAGTCCGACTAGCGGGAGCGCCCAAGGCAATGAGCAGTTCTTC. Filled out from reference TRBV7-3 and TRBJ2-1, the complete variable domain reads GAGVSQTPSNKVTEKGKYVELRCDPISGHTALYWYRQSLGQGPEFLIYFQGTGAADDSGLPNDRFFAVRPEGSVSTLKIQRTERGDSAVYLCASSLGSSPTSGSAQGNEQFFGPGTRLTVL.

This clonotype was counted a few times. The CDR3 protein is CASSAQGTGTGANVLTF. In DNA form, the CDR3 reads TGTGCCAGCAGCGCCCAAGGGACAGGGACTGGGGCCAACGTCCTGACTTTC. This chain links TRBV9 with TRBJ2-6, with 9 bases identical to TRBD1. CDR1 is SGDLS, CDR2 YYNGEE, per germline. There are 17 residues in the CDR3. V was clipped by 3 bases and J by 2 bases; unmatched bases: 6.

This clonotype appeared a few times. V is TRBV3-1 and J is TRBJ2-1; D remains ambiguous. CDR1 and CDR2 (germline): LGHDT, YNNKEL (reference sequence). Trimming pared 1 base from V and 9 bases from J, leaving 4 bases between. The CDR3 contains 11 residues. CDR3 sequence reads: CASSQGIEQFF. CDR3 DNA sequence: TGTGCCAGCAGCCAAGGGATTGAGCAGTTCTTC.

This clonotype appeared a single time. The chain links TRBV5-5 to TRBJ2-5; 8 bases agree with TRBD1. V shed 4 bases, J shed 4 bases, and the junction held 6 bases outside the gene matches. Germline CDR1 SGHKS, CDR2 YYEKEE (reference sequence). This CDR3 contains 14 residues. The CDR3 here is CASSPTTGAETQYF. CDR3 in DNA: TGTGCCAGCAGCCCCACGACAGGGGCAGAGACCCAGTACTTC.

The chain employs TRBV20-1 and TRBJ1-6, with 9 bases matching TRBD1. CDR3 size: 12 residues. Germline loops: CDR1 DFQATT, CDR2 SNEGSKA (reference sequence). Here the CDR3 reads CSGGTGNSPLHF. CDR3 DNA sequence: TGCAGCGGTGGGACAGGGAATTCACCCCTCCACTTT.

The rearrangement joins TRBV25-1 to TRBJ2-3; no definite D call. With 5 bases removed from V and 5 bases from J, the gap between germline ends came to 8 bases. The CDR3 runs to 12 residues. CDR1 is MGHDK, CDR2 SYGVNS, per germline. The CDR3: CASSMTGDTQYF. The CDR3 DNA reads TGTGCCAGCAGTATGACTGGAGATACGCAGTATTTT.

This clonotype has only a few counts. The chain is built from TRBV4-2 and TRBJ2-3; 8 bases align to TRBD2. The germline V gene has CDR1 LGHNA and CDR2 YNFKEQ. Germline trimming cut 2 bases from V and 4 bases from J; bases unmatched to any gene: 8. This CDR3 has 16 amino acids. This CDR3 is CASSQRTGGPSDTQYF. The CDR3 DNA is TGTGCCAGCAGCCAAAGGACGGGGGGGCCTTCAGATACGCAGTATTTT.

The chain is built from TRBV6-5 and TRBJ2-5; D gene ambiguous. Germline V gene data show CDR1 as MNHEY and CDR2 as SVGAGI. The CDR3 is made up of 14 amino acids. The ends were cut back, 4 bases at V and 5 bases at J, with 14 bases in the middle. The CDR3 is CASSSLVLLETQYF. DNA of the CDR3: TGTGCCAGCAGTTCTCTAGTATTGTTGGAGACCCAGTACTTC.

This clonotype occurred a few times. The rearrangement uses TRBV29-1 and TRBJ2-1; the match to TRBD2 covers 9 bases. J was trimmed by 2 bases and V by 7 bases; bases with no gene match: 6. Germline V CDR1 and CDR2: SQVTM, ANQGSEA. There are 14 residues in the CDR3. The CDR3 DNA reads TGCAGCGCGGGACTAGCAGTAGCCTACAATGAGCAGTTCTTC. It encodes CSAGLAVAYNEQFF.

V and J are TRBV12-3 or TRBV12-4 and TRBJ2-7; 10 bases are a match to TRBD1. The CDR3 is 15 amino acids. Losses at the gene ends were 5 bases for V and 2 bases for J; bases not matched to a gene: 6. The CDR3 loop is CASSPGTGVAYEQYF. CDR3 DNA: TGTGCCAGCAGTCCCGGGACAGGGGTGGCCTACGAGCAGTACTTC.

This sequence joins TRBV14 and TRBJ2-2; D is uncertain. The CDR3 covers 16 residues. The V gene lost 1 base and the J gene lost 1 base, with 10 bases spanning the gap. CDR1 and CDR2 from the germline V gene are SGHDN and FVKESK. This CDR3 reads CASSQGLILNTGELFF. As DNA, the CDR3 is TGTGCCAGCAGCCAAGGGCTTATCCTGAACACCGGGGAGCTGTTTTTT.

The CDR3 DNA reads TGCGCCAGCAGCCGAGAACTTGGGGGTTACGAGCAGTACTTC. Protein sequence: CASSRELGGYEQYF. The chain joins TRBV4-1 to TRBJ2-7; D may be TRBD1 or TRBD2 (5 bases each). CDR1 is MGHRA and CDR2 is YSYEKL in the germline V gene. The CDR3 sequence is 14 residues long. Trimming removed 4 bases from V and 4 bases from J, with 14 bases in between.

The chain joins TRBV4-3 to TRBJ2-5, with 9 bases that match TRBD2. This CDR3 comprises 16 residues. Germline V gives CDR1 LGHNA, CDR2 YSLEER. The V gene end was trimmed by 4 bases and the J gene end by 1 base; junction bases not matched to a gene: 7. CDR3 nucleotides: TGCGCCAGCAGCCTCAAGGTAGCGGGGGCCCAAGAGACCCAGTACTTC. It is translated as CASSLKVAGAQETQYF.

In this sample, this clonotype turned up a few times. The V gene is TRBV12-3 or TRBV12-4, the J gene TRBJ1-5; D perhaps matches TRBD1 (6 bases). The CDR3 is 14 amino acids. V gave up 6 bases and J gave up 2 bases, with 11 bases separating them. In nucleotides, the CDR3 is TGTGCCAGCAGGGGAGACAGGCGCAATCAGCCCCAGCATTTT. It encodes CASRGDRRNQPQHF.

This chain connects TRBV7-9 to TRBJ2-7; unclear D gene. Germline values: CDR1 SEHNR, CDR2 FQNEAQ (reference sequence). V was clipped by 5 bases and J by 8 bases, with 16 bases between them. This CDR3 has 13 residues. The CDR3 DNA is TGTGCCAGCAGCGCATCTGGAGCCCAGCAGCAGTACTTC. This translates into CASSASGAQQQYF.

This clonotype was detected only a few times. The V and J genes are TRBV7-2 and TRBJ1-2, with D possibly TRBD1 on 5 matching bases. V lost 3 bases, J lost 9 bases, and 14 bases lay in between. Germline values: CDR1 SGHTA, CDR2 FQGNSA. This CDR3 is built from 13 residues. CDR3 DNA: TGTGCCAGCAGCTTCCGAGGGGCGTTGAGCTACACCTTC. This encodes CASSFRGALSYTF. Complete variable domain (other parts from reference TRBV7-2 and TRBJ1-2): GAGVSQSPSNKVTEKGKDVELRCDPISGHTALYWYRQSLGQGLEFLIYFQGNSAPDKSGLPSDRFSAERTGGSVSTLTIQRTQQEDSAVYLCASSFRGALSYTFGSGTRLTVV.